This is a list of T cell receptor beta chains from one sample in a study of cytomegalovirus exposure and HLA in healthy donors. The method was immunoSEQ multiplex PCR; TCRdb's version includes in-frame clones alone and lacks a portion of them. Of 120,000 or so clones listed, 70% to 85% are singletons. Sequencing was performed on PBMCs. The receptors come from a man aged 35-49 years in good health and CMV-seropositive. Both conserved end residues are part of each CDR3. The D gene is left open where the match is weak. Rows give clone size only sometimes, using once, few, many, or a class for an expanded clone.

v_gene: TRBV27; d_gene: -; len: 15; j_gene: TRBJ2-5; abundance: -; CDR3aa: CASSLRRPYQETQYF; CDR3nt: TGTGCCAGCAGTTTACGCAGGCCGTACCAAGAGACCCAGTACTTC
v_gene: TRBV10-1; d_gene: -; len: 15; j_gene: TRBJ2-3; abundance: -; CDR3aa: CASSDGNFGTDTQYF; CDR3nt: TGCGCCAGCAGTGACGGGAATTTCGGCACAGATACGCAGTATTTT
v_gene: TRBV9; d_gene: TRBD1; len: 16; j_gene: TRBJ2-2; abundance: -; CDR3aa: CASSVRDRGETGELFF; CDR3nt: TGTGCCAGCAGCGTCAGGGACAGGGGCGAAACCGGGGAGCTGTTTTTT
v_gene: TRBV6-1; d_gene: TRBD2; len: 15; j_gene: TRBJ2-5; abundance: -; CDR3aa: CASSERTSGKETQYF; CDR3nt: TGTGCCAGCAGTGAACGGACTAGCGGGAAGGAGACCCAGTACTTC
v_gene: TRBV27; d_gene: -; len: 14; j_gene: TRBJ2-5; abundance: -; CDR3aa: CASSLSRGWETQYF; CDR3nt: TGTGCCAGCAGTTTAAGTCGGGGGTGGGAGACCCAGTACTTC
v_gene: TRBV9; d_gene: TRBD1; len: 14; j_gene: TRBJ1-1; abundance: once; CDR3aa: CASSSTGGGTEAFF; CDR3nt: TGTGCCAGCAGCTCTACAGGGGGAGGGACTGAAGCTTTCTTT
v_gene: TRBV5-1; d_gene: -; len: 15; j_gene: TRBJ2-6; abundance: -; CDR3aa: CASSPDTSGANVLTF; CDR3nt: TGCGCCAGCAGTCCCGACACCTCTGGGGCCAACGTCCTGACTTTC
v_gene: TRBV27; d_gene: TRBD2; len: 16; j_gene: TRBJ2-5; abundance: -; CDR3aa: CASSLASGGPQETQYF; CDR3nt: TGTGCCAGCAGTTTGGCTAGCGGGGGACCCCAAGAGACCCAGTACTTC
v_gene: TRBV5-4; d_gene: -; len: 14; j_gene: TRBJ1-2; abundance: -; CDR3aa: CASSLELRAGGYTF; CDR3nt: TGTGCCAGCAGCTTAGAGCTCAGGGCGGGGGGCTACACCTTC
v_gene: TRBV27; d_gene: -; len: 14; j_gene: TRBJ1-2; abundance: -; CDR3aa: CASSLKDSPYGYTF; CDR3nt: TGTGCCAGCAGTTTAAAGGACTCCCCCTATGGCTACACCTTC
v_gene: TRBV7-9; d_gene: TRBD1; len: 13; j_gene: TRBJ1-1; abundance: -; CDR3aa: CASSLDRGSEAFF; CDR3nt: TGTGCCAGCAGCCTTGACAGGGGGTCTGAAGCTTTCTTT
v_gene: TRBV7-9; d_gene: -; len: 13; j_gene: TRBJ2-7; abundance: -; CDR3aa: CASSSSGKDEQYF; CDR3nt: TGTGCCAGCAGCTCATCGGGGAAAGACGAGCAGTACTTC
v_gene: TRBV7-9; d_gene: -; len: 13; j_gene: TRBJ2-7; abundance: once; CDR3aa: CASSPRRGYEQYF; CDR3nt: TGTGCCAGCAGCCCCCGGAGGGGATACGAGCAGTACTTC
v_gene: TRBV5-1; d_gene: TRBD1; len: 16; j_gene: TRBJ1-6; abundance: -; CDR3aa: CASSKGQGDGNSPLHF; CDR3nt: TGCGCCAGCAGCAAGGGACAGGGTGACGGAAATTCACCCCTCCACTTT
v_gene: TRBV11-1; d_gene: -; len: 13; j_gene: TRBJ1-1; abundance: few; CDR3aa: CASSLVWGDEAFF; CDR3nt: TGTGCCAGCAGCTTAGTCTGGGGGGATGAAGCTTTCTTT
v_gene: TRBV11-3; d_gene: -; len: 14; j_gene: TRBJ2-7; abundance: -; CDR3aa: CASSPRGDSYEQYF; CDR3nt: TGTGCCAGCAGCCCTAGAGGAGACTCCTACGAGCAGTACTTC
v_gene: TRBV4-2; d_gene: TRBD2; len: 18; j_gene: TRBJ2-1; abundance: -; CDR3aa: CASSQGLAGGGRYNEQFF; CDR3nt: TGTGCCAGCAGCCAAGGACTAGCGGGAGGAGGGAGGTACAATGAGCAGTTCTTC
v_gene: TRBV2; d_gene: -; len: 14; j_gene: TRBJ2-5; abundance: -; CDR3aa: CASSLLRNQETQYF; CDR3nt: TGTGCCAGCAGTCTACTACGCAACCAAGAGACCCAGTACTTC
v_gene: TRBV7-9; d_gene: -; len: 14; j_gene: TRBJ1-1; abundance: -; CDR3aa: CASSTTKMNTEAFF; CDR3nt: TGTGCCAGCAGCACAACTAAAATGAACACTGAAGCTTTCTTT
v_gene: TRBV10-2; d_gene: -; len: 16; j_gene: TRBJ1-4; abundance: -; CDR3aa: CASSEVAVTTNEKLFF; CDR3nt: TGCGCCAGCAGTGAGGTGGCAGTTACAACTAATGAAAAACTGTTTTTT
v_gene: TRBV5-6; d_gene: TRBD2; len: 16; j_gene: TRBJ2-7; abundance: -; CDR3aa: CASSLRLLAGADEQYF; CDR3nt: TGTGCCAGCAGCTTGCGCTTACTAGCGGGAGCCGACGAGCAGTACTTC
v_gene: TRBV30; d_gene: -; len: 13; j_gene: TRBJ1-1; abundance: -; CDR3aa: CAWGDSLNTEAFF; CDR3nt: TGTGCCTGGGGCGACAGCCTGAACACTGAAGCTTTCTTT
v_gene: TRBV11-3; d_gene: -; len: 16; j_gene: TRBJ2-1; abundance: few; CDR3aa: CASSSEGGADHNEQFF; CDR3nt: TGTGCCAGCAGCTCCGAGGGGGGGGCGGACCACAATGAGCAGTTCTTC
v_gene: TRBV7-8; d_gene: TRBD1; len: 14; j_gene: TRBJ2-5; abundance: -; CDR3aa: CASRGQPPQETQYF; CDR3nt: TGTGCCAGCAGGGGACAGCCACCTCAAGAGACCCAGTACTTC